These T cell receptor beta chains were read from a single sample in a study of blood T cell repertoires in COVID-19. The assay was immunoSEQ multiplex PCR, and TCRdb's table has in-frame clones only and misses some. The sample has a few hundred thousand clones; around nine tenths are singletons. Sequenced material: peripheral blood. The receptors originated from a woman in her fifties or sixties with acute or convalescent COVID-19. Both conserved end residues are part of each CDR3. D genes are given only for firm matches. Some rows have no size entry. The others give once, few or many, or a class for an expanded clone.

NA TRBD1 TRBJ1-4 TRBV5-1 TGCGCCAGCAGCTCCGGACAGGCAACTAATGAAAAACTGTTTTTT CASSSGQATNEKLFF
few NA TRBJ1-1 TRBV13 TGTGCCAGCAGCTTACAGGGGCGAGGCGAAGCTTTCTTT CASSLQGRGEAFF
NA TRBD2 TRBJ2-1 TRBV29-1 TGCAGCGCACAAGCGGGGCCTGAGCAGTTCTTC CSAQAGPEQFF
NA TRBD1 TRBJ2-7 TRBV9 TGTGCCAGCAGCGCAACGGGACAGGGGACGTACGAGCAGTACTTC CASSATGQGTYEQYF
NA TRBD1 TRBJ1-1 TRBV6-2/TRBV6-3 TGTGCCAGCAGTCCCTACAGGGGGTCTGGAACTGAAGCTTTCTTT CASSPYRGSGTEAFF
NA TRBD2 TRBJ2-3 TRBV5-1 TGCGCCAGCAGCCCGTCAGCGGGGGCAGATACGCAGTATTTT CASSPSAGADTQYF
NA TRBD2 TRBJ2-2 TRBV19 TGTGCCAGTAGGCGGGAGAGTCACACCGGGGAGCTGTTTTTT CASRRESHTGELFF
NA TRBD2 TRBJ2-5 TRBV5-1 TGCGCCAGCAGCTCGAGCCCGGGAGGCCAAGAGACCCAGTACTTC CASSSSPGGQETQYF
NA TRBD1 TRBJ1-3 TRBV19 TGTGCCAGTAGTGCGGACAGGGTCGGAAACACCATATATTTT CASSADRVGNTIYF
NA TRBD1 TRBJ1-6 TRBV4-3 TGCGCCAGCAGCCAACTTCTGACAGGGAACAGTTCACCCCTCCACTTT CASSQLLTGNSSPLHF
NA NA TRBJ1-6 TRBV28 TGTGCCAGCAGTTTATGGGTCCCAGTCGGGGTGAAGAGCTCCTATAATTCACCCCTCCACTTT CASSLWVPVGVKSSYNSPLHF
NA NA TRBJ2-7 TRBV11-2 TGTGCCAGCAGCTTACTCCGACATTCAGGTCCCTACGAGCAGTACTTC CASSLLRHSGPYEQYF
once NA TRBJ2-1 TRBV3-1/TRBV3-2 TGTGCCAGCAGCCTCACTGAGAATGAGCAGTTCTTC CASSLTENEQFF
NA TRBD2 TRBJ2-2 TRBV9 TGTGCCAGCACCATTAGCGGGGGGGCTACCGGGGAGCTGTTTTTT CASTISGGATGELFF
once NA TRBJ1-1 TRBV11-3 TGTGCCAGCAGCCCCGGATCGGGCACTGAAGCTTTCTTT CASSPGSGTEAFF
NA NA TRBJ2-7 TRBV19 TGTGCCAGTAGTGCCTTGGCTAGCGTCCAGAGTTACGAGCAGTACTTC CASSALASVQSYEQYF
NA TRBD1 TRBJ2-2 TRBV6-4 TGTGCCAGCAGAGAGGACAGGTGGGGAAACGGGGAGCTGTTTTTT CASREDRWGNGELFF
NA NA TRBJ2-5 TRBV6-5 TGTGCCAGCAGTTACCGCCTGGGGGGTGAGACCCAGTACTTC CASSYRLGGETQYF
NA TRBD2 TRBJ2-1 TRBV11-2 TGTGCCAGCAGCCAGCGACTAGCGGGGCGGAGCTCCTACAATGAGCAGTTCTTC CASSQRLAGRSSYNEQFF
NA TRBD1 TRBJ1-6 TRBV2 TGTGCCAGCAGTGAGAGGGGACAGGGGCTTAATTCACCCCTCCACTTT CASSERGQGLNSPLHF
NA NA TRBJ1-2 TRBV7-2 TGTGCCAGCAGCTTACGGGGGACCGGATGGGGGTATGGCTACACCTTC CASSLRGTGWGYGYTF
once TRBD1 TRBJ1-1 TRBV18 TGTGCCAGCTCGCCCATTCGGACAGGGACGGTAGCTGAAGCTTTCTTT CASSPIRTGTVAEAFF
NA NA TRBJ2-5 TRBV7-2 TGTGCCAGCAGCTTCGCCAGGGGAGTAGGGGAGACCCAGTACTTC CASSFARGVGETQYF
NA NA TRBJ2-5 TRBV5-6 TGTGCCAGCAGGGACAGAACCAAGGGGGAGACCCAGTACTTC CASRDRTKGETQYF
NA NA TRBJ1-3 TRBV28 TGTGCCAGCAGTAAGACAGGCCTCCTCTCTGGAAACACCATATATTTT CASSKTGLLSGNTIYF
NA TRBD1 TRBJ1-6 TRBV28 TGTGCCAGCAGTTTTCTACAGGGGGCGCAGACCCTCCACTTT CASSFLQGAQTLHF
NA NA TRBJ1-6 TRBV6-5 TGTGCCAGCAACGGGCAGGGAAGTTCACCCCTCCACTTT CASNGQGSSPLHF
NA TRBD1 TRBJ1-2 TRBV6-2/TRBV6-3 TGTGCCAGCAGTTACGACAGGGTTTATGGCTACACCTTC CASSYDRVYGYTF
NA TRBD1 TRBJ1-1 TRBV4-1 TGCGCCAGCAGCCTCCCCTTGGGACAGAAGAACACTGAAGCTTTCTTT CASSLPLGQKNTEAFF
NA TRBD1 TRBJ1-4 TRBV11-2 TGTGCCAGCAGCTGGGACAGGGGGTGGAAACTGTTTTTT CASSWDRGWKLFF
NA NA TRBJ1-1 TRBV3-1/TRBV3-2 TGTGCCAGCAGCCATCAAGGGGCGCGGACTGAAGCTTTCTTT CASSHQGARTEAFF
once TRBD2 TRBJ2-7 TRBV7-2 TGTGCCAGCAGCTTTAAGGGGGGACTAGCGATGGCCTCCTACGAGCAGTACTTC CASSFKGGLAMASYEQYF
NA NA TRBJ2-7 TRBV6-6 TGTGCCAGCAGGAATGGGGACTCTTCCGAGCAGTACTTC CASRNGDSSEQYF
NA TRBD1 TRBJ2-3 TRBV19 TGTGCCAGTAGTATAGGGAACCGGGACAGCCTCACAGATACGCAGTATTTT CASSIGNRDSLTDTQYF
once NA TRBJ2-7 TRBV29-1 TGCAGCGTTGGGAGCTCCTACGAGCAGTACTTC CSVGSSYEQYF
NA TRBD2 TRBJ2-3 TRBV5-5 TGTGCCAGCAGCAAACTAGCGGCTAGCACAGATACGCAGTATTTT CASSKLAASTDTQYF
NA NA TRBJ2-2 TRBV18 TGTGCCAGCTCACCACCACAGAACACCGGGGAGCTGTTTTTT CASSPPQNTGELFF